This is a list of T cell receptor beta chains from one sample in a study of blood T cell repertoires in COVID-19. Using immunoSEQ multiplex PCR, the repertoire was profiled, and TCRdb retains in-frame clones only, with some absent. The data hold more than 250,000 clones, with nearly 90% observed a single time. Sequencing was carried out using PBMCs or T cells enriched from blood (not recorded which). The receptors stem from a woman in her thirties who had recovered from COVID-19. CDR3s include the opening cysteine and the closing phenylalanine or tryptophan. Rows give clone size only sometimes, using once, few, many, or a class for an expanded clone.

v_gene: TRBV7-9; abundance: .; CDR3aa: CASSLERGANEQFF
v_gene: TRBV4-1; abundance: .; CDR3aa: CASSLGQDPNYGYTF
v_gene: TRBV6-5; abundance: .; CDR3aa: CASSYPDRVSYTF
v_gene: TRBV4-1; abundance: once; CDR3aa: CASSPTEGAGSNQPQHF
v_gene: TRBV19; abundance: .; CDR3aa: CASRMSGVGKGAEEAFF
v_gene: TRBV6-5; abundance: .; CDR3aa: CASNLDRGGDSPLHF
v_gene: TRBV21-1; abundance: .; CDR3aa: CASSKDRGSRQVDQPQHF
v_gene: TRBV12-3/TRBV12-4; abundance: .; CDR3aa: CASSTYTGVAFF
v_gene: TRBV6-5; abundance: .; CDR3aa: CASSHTGGNTEAFF
v_gene: TRBV30; abundance: .; CDR3aa: CAWSLAGMVYTQYF
v_gene: TRBV2; abundance: few; CDR3aa: CASSTTGKGEKLFF
v_gene: TRBV4-3; abundance: .; CDR3aa: CASSQARVLNTEAFF
v_gene: TRBV6-5; abundance: once; CDR3aa: CASRNEGWGSPLHF
v_gene: TRBV5-1; abundance: .; CDR3aa: CASSFIGVTEAFF
v_gene: TRBV7-2; abundance: .; CDR3aa: CASSLALTSGGLGTDTQYF
v_gene: TRBV6-5; abundance: .; CDR3aa: CASTRQGTDYGYTF
v_gene: TRBV5-1; abundance: .; CDR3aa: CASSLTSSFNEQFF
v_gene: TRBV7-2; abundance: .; CDR3aa: CASSLDRGRTGELFF
v_gene: TRBV4-3; abundance: .; CDR3aa: CASSQESFYGYTF
v_gene: TRBV30; abundance: .; CDR3aa: CAWRRGAGGTDTQYF
v_gene: TRBV28; abundance: .; CDR3aa: CASSILQGEAFF
v_gene: TRBV12-3/TRBV12-4; abundance: .; CDR3aa: CASRGDRDVGYTF
v_gene: TRBV4-1; abundance: .; CDR3aa: CASSQERGLNYGYTF
v_gene: TRBV6-5; abundance: .; CDR3aa: CASSLLQGYEQYF
v_gene: TRBV14; abundance: once; CDR3aa: CASSQIGVDKYNEQFF
v_gene: TRBV10-3; abundance: .; CDR3aa: CATTGTAVGNTIYF
v_gene: TRBV27; abundance: .; CDR3aa: CASSRGAFAYEQYF
v_gene: TRBV2; abundance: .; CDR3aa: CASSVGDRGSGYTF
v_gene: TRBV2; abundance: .; CDR3aa: CASSEVAEMGYTF